The 12 T cell receptor beta chains in this list originate from one sample, sequenced in a study of tumor-infiltrating lymphocytes in primary liver carcinoma. The study co-extracted DNA and RNA from around 20-30 mg of unsorted bulk tissue. Making TCR beta cDNA involved approximately 480 ng total RNA and a constant-region primer. Construction of TCR beta libraries relied on three successive nested multiplex PCR rounds employing slightly modified ARM-PCR. It was with TRBV1-TRBV30 forward primers and a C-beta reverse primer that the first two PCR rounds were run, at around 11 cycles each. TCRdb ran MiXCR on the multiplex PCR reads and lists one entry per CDR3 protein. The data hold about 35,000 distinct CDR3 sequences, with roughly 70% observed a single time. Material: liver tumor tissue from sampling region 4. Documented subset: tumor region T4, right-lateral pole. The receptors originated from a man in his forties with primary liver carcinoma and hepatitis B virus infection.

The V and J genes are TRBV28 and TRBJ2-7, with D perhaps TRBD1 (6 bases). CDR1 is MDHEN, CDR2 SYDVKM, per germline. The length of the CDR3 is 15 residues. V was cut by 9 bases and J by 5 bases, with 23 bases left in between. For the CDR3, the DNA is TGTGCCAGAAGTGAACCAGGACAGCGTCGCAACGAGCAGTACTTC. Translating it yields CARSEPGQRRNEQYF. The complete variable domain, with remaining parts taken from reference TRBV28 and TRBJ2-7, reads DVKVTQSSRYLVKRTGEKVFLECVQDMDHENMFWYRQDPGLGLRLIYFSYDVKMKEKGDIPEGYSVSREKKERFSLILESASTNQTSMYLCARSEPGQRRNEQYFGPGTRLTVT.

The genes are TRBV28 and TRBJ1-1; D is ambiguous. The CDR3 extends over 15 amino acids. CDR1 and CDR2 (germline): MDHEN, SYDVKM. The V end was cut by 2 bases, the J end by 1 base, with 11 bases between. Written as DNA, the CDR3 is TGTGCCAGCAGTTTAGTAACAACACGGAACACTGAAGCTTTCTTT. Its translation is CASSLVTTRNTEAFF. The full variable domain, completed using reference TRBV28 and TRBJ1-1, is DVKVTQSSRYLVKRTGEKVFLECVQDMDHENMFWYRQDPGLGLRLIYFSYDVKMKEKGDIPEGYSVSREKKERFSLILESASTNQTSMYLCASSLVTTRNTEAFFGQGTRLTVV.

About this clonotype itself: Mismatch with germline at one junction end may stem from a read error. The chain couples TRBV5-1 to TRBJ1-1, with D maybe TRBD1 (6 bases). This CDR3 has 15 residues. Germline lookup yields CDR1 SGHRS and CDR2 YFSETQ. The CDR3 sequence: CASSLDNPGGNEAFF. In DNA, the CDR3 is TGCGCCAGCAGCTTGGATAATCCGGGGGGCAATGAAGCTTTCTTC. Based on the CDR3 plus reference TRBV5-1 and TRBJ1-1, the full variable domain is KAGVTQTPRYLIKTRGQQVTLSCSPISGHRSVSWYQQTPGQGLQFLFEYFSETQRNKGNFPGRFSGRQFSNSRSEMNVSTLELGDSALYLCASSLDNPGGNEAFFGQGTRLTVV.

There are a few counts of this clonotype. A junction boundary mismatches the germline segment, possibly from a read error. The chain combines TRBV30 with TRBJ2-2, with 11 nucleotides matching TRBD1. Germline-derived CDR1 and CDR2 are GTSNPN and SVGIG (reference sequence). The length of the CDR3 is 15 residues. CDR3 residues: CAWSGGQGGSGELLF. The CDR3 bases are TGTGCCTGGAGTGGGGGACAGGGGGGCTCCGGGGAGCTGCTTTTT.

Turning to this clonotype: Mismatch with germline at one junction end may stem from a read error. V is TRBV13 and J is TRBJ1-5; D unclear. CDR1 is PRHDT and CDR2 is FYEKMQ in the germline V gene (reference sequence). The CDR3 has 14 residues. CDR3 sequence reads: CASTLGGSHQPRHF. CDR3 DNA: TGTGCCAGCACCTTAGGAGGGAGCCATCAGCCCCGGCATTTT.

Details on this clonotype: This sequence may be a read error, since a much larger clone differs from it by one base. The genes are TRBV19 and TRBJ2-1; D is unresolved. The CDR3 loop spans 15 amino acids. Germline V gene lookup returns CDR1 LNHDA and CDR2 SQIVND (reference sequence). V was shortened by 5 bases and J by 4 bases, with 15 bases between the two germline ends. Written as DNA, the CDR3 is TGTGCCAGTAGTTGGAACACCCAATCGTACAATGAGCAGTTCTTC. Protein sequence: CASSWNTQSYNEQFF.

Note on this clonotype: The conserved final phenylalanine or tryptophan is absent from the CDR3, which likely points to a read error. The limits of the CDR3 on the DNA are not certain, so only TCRdb's listed CDR3 is given. V usage is TRBV14 and J usage is TRBJ1-2. Inclusive of both ends, the CDR3 amounts to 14 amino acids. CDR1 and CDR2 from the germline V gene are SGHDN and FVKESK. The CDR3 sequence: CASSRTGRAGGYTS.

In the case of this clonotype: Given the absence of the conserved phenylalanine or tryptophan at the CDR3 end, a read error is likely. The chain links TRBV29-1 to TRBJ1-4, with 10 bases identical to TRBD1. This CDR3 is built from 13 residues. The trim removed 6 bases at V and 6 bases at J, leaving 4 bases unmatched. Germline values: CDR1 SQVTM, CDR2 ANQGSEA. CDR3 nucleotides: TGCAGCGTACGGGACAGGGGAGATGAAAAACTGTTTTCT. Protein product: CSVRDRGDEKLFS.

The V call is TRBV6-1, the J call TRBJ2-1, with 7 bases lining up with TRBD2. Unmatched junction bases numbered 17, after V lost 9 bases and J lost 6 bases. CDR1 and CDR2 from the germline V gene are MNHNS and SASEGT. The CDR3 is 16 amino acids. As DNA, the CDR3 is TGTGCCAGGAGTACCCTGGGACTACTTGTCGGCAATGAGCAGTTCTTC. Translated, it gives CARSTLGLLVGNEQFF.

There are many counts of this clonotype. The rearrangement joins TRBV6-5 to TRBJ2-1; 11 positions match TRBD2. V was clipped by 7 bases and J by 5 bases; unmatched bases: 7. The CDR3 spans 15 residues. Per the germline V gene, CDR1 is MNHEY and CDR2 is SVGAGI. As DNA, the CDR3 is TGTGCCAGCACTCCGGGACTAGCGGAGAACAATGAGCAGTTCTTC. This translates into CASTPGLAENNEQFF.

As to this clonotype: No conserved phenylalanine or tryptophan is present at the end of the CDR3, so a read error is the likely explanation. This chain links TRBV4-3 with TRBJ2-5, with a tentative D call TRBD2 (5 bases). Germline V CDR1 and CDR2: LGHNA, YSLEER. This CDR3 is 15 amino acids long. V dropped 1 base and J dropped 6 bases, with 15 bases sitting between them. The CDR3 DNA reads as TGCGCCAGCAGCCAAGCAGCCCGTTTGACTAAGACCCAGTACCTC. Encoded protein: CASSQAARLTKTQYL.

To note about this clonotype: The junction departs from germline at one end; a sequencing error may be responsible. V usage is TRBV11-2 and J usage is TRBJ2-4, with D unresolved. This CDR3 has 15 amino acids. From germline, CDR1 is SGHAT and CDR2 FQNNGV. CDR3 DNA sequence: TGCGCCAACACCTCTTCGGCGGTAGCCAAAAACATTCAGTACTTC. This gives the protein CANTSSAVAKNIQYF. Together with reference TRBV11-2 and TRBJ2-4, the CDR3 gives the full variable domain: EAGVAQSPRYKIIEKRQSVAFWCNPISGHATLYWYQQILGQGPKLLIQFQNNGVVDDSQLPKDRFSAERLKGVDSTLKIQPAKLEDSAVYLCANTSSAVAKNIQYFGAGTRLSVL.